The next 28 T cell receptor beta chains were all read from a single sample in a study of blood T cell repertoires in COVID-19. Profiling relied on immunoSEQ multiplex PCR, and the TCRdb table lists in-frame clones only, not all of them. The profile shows some 80,000 clones, about 86% of them singletons. The sequenced sample consisted of peripheral blood. These receptor sequences come from a man aged 80 or over with acute or convalescent COVID-19.

The chain has TRBV7-9 and TRBJ2-7; 11 nucleotides agree with TRBD1. The V segment lost 4 bases and the J segment 3 bases; nucleotides outside the gene matches: 2. The CDR3 covers 14 residues. The germline CDR1 and CDR2 sequences are SEHNR and FQNEAQ (reference sequence). Here the CDR3 DNA reads TGTGCCAGCAGCTCCGGGACAGGGGGCTACGAGCAGTACTTC. Its protein is CASSSGTGGYEQYF.

The chain joins TRBV3-1 (or the pseudogene TRBV3-2) to TRBJ2-7, with D possibly TRBD1 on 5 matching bases. V lost 1 base and J 4 bases, leaving 14 bases between the germline ends. This CDR3 comprises 15 residues. Germline V gene lookup returns CDR1 LGHDT and CDR2 YNNKEL (reference sequence). The CDR3 is CASSQVYQGSYEQYF. The CDR3 region has the DNA TGTGCCAGCAGCCAAGTCTACCAGGGATCATACGAGCAGTACTTC.

The rearrangement joins TRBV27 to TRBJ1-6; TRBD1 matches 8 bases. CDR3 length equals 16 residues. V gave up 3 bases and J gave up 9 bases; unmatched junction bases: 10. Germline loops: CDR1 MNHEY, CDR2 SMNVEV (reference sequence). The CDR3 loop reads CASSLNTGTGFSPLHF. For the CDR3, the DNA is TGTGCCAGCAGTTTGAATACCGGGACAGGTTTTTCACCCCTCCACTTT.

This clone has more than one count but fewer than ten. The chain has TRBV7-9 and TRBJ1-2; 8 nucleotides match TRBD1. This CDR3 has 15 amino acids. From germline, CDR1 is SEHNR and CDR2 FQNEAQ (reference sequence). V shed 2 bases and J 4 bases; nucleotides not matched to a gene: 6. The CDR3 DNA sequence: TGTGCCAGCAGCTTAATGGCCAGGGGGCTCTATGGCTACACCTTC. Amino acids: CASSLMARGLYGYTF.

The J gene is TRBJ1-2, the V gene TRBV30; possibly TRBD1 for D (5 bases). This CDR3 contains 11 residues. With 2 bases removed from V and 8 bases from J, the gap between germline ends came to 9 bases. The germline V gene encodes CDR1 GTSNPN and CDR2 SVGIG (reference sequence). The CDR3 nucleotides read TGTGCCTGGAGTCTCAGGGTCGGCTACACCTTC. This sequence encodes CAWSLRVGYTF. Full variable domain (outside the CDR3, taken from reference TRBV30 and TRBJ1-2): SQTIHQWPATLVQPVGSPLSLECTVEGTSNPNLYWYRQAAGRGLQLLFYSVGIGQISSEVPQNLSASRPQDRQFILSSKKLLLSDSGFYLCAWSLRVGYTFGSGTRLTVV.

The chain links TRBV9 to TRBJ1-3; D might be TRBD1 (6 bases). Trimming removed 4 bases from V and 0 bases from J, with 8 bases in between. The length of the CDR3 is 14 residues. Germline loops: CDR1 SGDLS, CDR2 YYNGEE. The CDR3 nucleotides read TGTGCCAGCAGCACAGGGAGCTCTGGAAACACCATATATTTT. Residues: CASSTGSSGNTIYF.

V and J are TRBV2 and TRBJ1-1; TRBD1 might be the D (6 bases). This CDR3 has 12 amino acids. Germline CDR1 and CDR2: SNHLY and FYNNEI. Trimming shortened V by 6 bases and J by 3 bases, and 8 bases separated the two germline ends. The CDR3 region is CASSRGYTEAFF. The CDR3 coding sequence is TGTGCCAGCAGCAGGGGTTACACTGAAGCTTTCTTT.

The V gene is TRBV12-3 or TRBV12-4, the J gene TRBJ1-5; D gene ambiguous. The V end lost 2 bases, the J end lost 5 bases, and 7 bases lay between the germline ends. The CDR3 covers 13 residues. The CDR3 reads CASSLITDQPQHF. The DNA for the CDR3 is TGTGCCAGCAGTTTAATTACGGATCAGCCCCAGCATTTT.

The chain recombines TRBV14 with TRBJ1-3; D gene unclear. This CDR3 is built from 14 residues. The germline V and J ends were trimmed by 4 bases and 0 bases, with 7 bases remaining between them. Germline values: CDR1 SGHDN, CDR2 FVKESK. The CDR3 here is CASSRLGSGNTIYF. In DNA, the CDR3 is TGTGCCAGCAGCCGGCTTGGCTCTGGAAACACCATATATTTT.

The CDR3 bases are TGTGCCAGCAGTTACCCAAGGGGGCTATACAATGAGCAGTTCTTC. This codes for CASSYPRGLYNEQFF. The rearrangement links TRBV6-2 or TRBV6-3 to TRBJ2-1; 7 bases match TRBD1. The CDR3 runs to 15 residues. CDR1 and CDR2 (germline): MNHEY, SVGEGT. Unmatched junction bases numbered 5, after V lost 2 bases and J lost 4 bases.

The V and J genes are TRBV19 and TRBJ2-7; 10 bases line up with TRBD2. The ends lost 6 bases at V and 3 bases at J; junction bases unmatched: 11. Germline V CDR1 and CDR2: LNHDA, SQIVND (reference sequence). This CDR3 has 16 residues. The CDR3 is CASSRFASGSYYEQYF. CDR3 DNA: TGTGCCAGTAGCCGTTTCGCTAGCGGGAGTTACTACGAGCAGTACTTC.

As concerns this clone: One end of the junction fails to match germline, which may point to a read error. The chain employs TRBV3-1 (or the pseudogene TRBV3-2) and TRBJ2-7, with D maybe TRBD1 (5 bases). Germline V gives CDR1 LGHDT, CDR2 YNNKEL (reference sequence). This CDR3 region has 10 residues. The CDR3 here is CASSPTAASF. The CDR3, as DNA: TGTGCCAGCAGCCCGACAGCAGCGAGCTTC.

Only a few counts were recorded for this clone. The sample holds other DNA sequences that translate to the same CDR3. CDR3 region: CASSFSLAGLSYEQYF. The CDR3 DNA sequence: TGTGCCAGCAGTTTTTCCCTAGCGGGTCTCTCCTACGAGCAGTACTTC. J is TRBJ2-7 and V is TRBV28, with TRBD2 matching 8 bases. V was clipped by 3 bases and J by 0 bases; unmatched bases: 7. This CDR3 contains 16 residues. The germline V gene encodes CDR1 MDHEN and CDR2 SYDVKM.

The rearrangement joins TRBV27 to TRBJ1-3; 7 bases map to TRBD1. The germline V gene has CDR1 MNHEY and CDR2 SMNVEV (reference sequence). The V and J ends lost 6 bases and 11 bases, in that order; junction bases with no gene match: 13. The CDR3 extends over 14 amino acids. In DNA form, the CDR3 reads TGTGCCAGCAGACCCGCGGGGACAGTCGTAGCCATATATTTT. This gives the protein CASRPAGTVVAIYF.

The CDR3 reads CASSSGLAGGGDTGELFF. The DNA for the CDR3 is TGTGCCAGCAGTTCGGGACTAGCGGGAGGAGGTGACACCGGGGAGCTGTTTTTT. The chain employs TRBV27 and TRBJ2-2; 15 positions match TRBD2. Per the germline V gene, CDR1 is MNHEY and CDR2 is SMNVEV (reference sequence). The CDR3 loop spans 18 amino acids. V was pared by 4 bases and J by 3 bases, with 6 bases of the junction left unmatched.

This clone occurred many times. The J gene is TRBJ2-3, the V gene TRBV7-9; TRBD1 agrees at 10 bases. CDR1 SEHNR and CDR2 FQNEAQ come from the germline V gene (reference sequence). The CDR3 covers 17 residues. Trimming took 1 base from V and 1 from J; bases not matched to a gene: 5. The CDR3 DNA reads TGTGCCAGCAGCTTAGGGAGACAGGGGGCTCGCACAGATACGCAGTATTTT. It translates to CASSLGRQGARTDTQYF.

The gene calls are TRBV5-1 and TRBJ2-7, with 10 bases lining up with TRBD2. Losses at the gene ends were 4 bases for V and 5 bases for J; bases not matched to a gene: 12. The germline CDR1 and CDR2 sequences are SGHRS and YFSETQ. The CDR3 loop spans 16 amino acids. The CDR3: CASSLGGSGRLNEQYF. The CDR3 DNA reads as TGCGCCAGCAGCCTGGGAGGTAGCGGGAGGCTAAACGAGCAGTACTTC.

The chain joins TRBV5-1 to TRBJ2-1, with TRBD1 matching 9 bases. CDR1 is SGHRS and CDR2 is YFSETQ in the germline V gene. Trimming took 1 base from V and 7 from J; bases not matched to a gene: 9. The length of the CDR3 is 16 residues. This chain's CDR3 is CASSLYGTGNLNEQFF. The CDR3 DNA reads as TGCGCCAGCAGCTTGTACGGGACAGGGAATTTGAATGAGCAGTTCTTC. Supplemented by reference TRBV5-1 and TRBJ2-1, the full variable domain reads KAGVTQTPRYLIKTRGQQVTLSCSPISGHRSVSWYQQTPGQGLQFLFEYFSETQRNKGNFPGRFSGRQFSNSRSEMNVSTLELGDSALYLCASSLYGTGNLNEQFFGPGTRLTVL.

J is TRBJ1-4 and V is TRBV5-1, with D tentatively TRBD1 (6 bases). Germline lookup yields CDR1 SGHRS and CDR2 YFSETQ. V gave up 2 bases and J gave up 8 bases, with 16 bases separating them. The CDR3 spans 15 residues. CDR3 region: CASSFTGTRSEKLFF. Here the CDR3 DNA reads TGCGCCAGCAGCTTTACCGGGACAAGGTCGGAAAAACTGTTTTTT.

The CDR3 is CASSPGQGNEQYF. The CDR3 bases are TGTGCCAGCAGCCCTGGACAGGGGAACGAGCAGTACTTC. The rearrangement joins TRBV5-4 to TRBJ2-7; TRBD1 aligns across 9 bases. CDR1 is SGHNT and CDR2 is YYREEE in the germline V gene (reference sequence). The CDR3 spans 13 residues. V was clipped by 4 bases and J by 5 bases; unmatched bases: 4.

V is TRBV28 and J is TRBJ2-5; 11 bases are a match to TRBD1. Germline V gene lookup returns CDR1 MDHEN and CDR2 SYDVKM. The length of the CDR3 is 15 residues. Trimming removed 3 bases from V and 6 bases from J; junction bases left unmatched: 6. CDR3 protein: CASSFSDRGRKTQYF. DNA for the CDR3: TGTGCCAGCAGTTTTTCGGACAGGGGGCGGAAGACCCAGTACTTC.

CDR3 nucleotide sequence: TGCGCCAGCACCCCACAGGGGACAGGCACTGAAGCTTTCTTT. This gives the protein CASTPQGTGTEAFF. The V call is TRBV5-1, the J call TRBJ1-1; 8 bases agree with TRBD1. This CDR3 has 14 residues. Germline V gene data show CDR1 as SGHRS and CDR2 as YFSETQ. The V gene end was trimmed by 6 bases and the J gene end by 4 bases; junction bases not matched to a gene: 8.

V gene TRBV10-3 combines with J gene TRBJ2-2; the D is unclear. The CDR3 runs to 14 residues. Trimming left V 1 base short and J 1 base short, with 4 bases between. Per germline, CDR1 ENHRY and CDR2 SYGVKD. The CDR3 reads CAISELKNTGELFF. The CDR3 DNA reads as TGTGCCATCAGTGAGTTAAAGAACACCGGGGAGCTGTTTTTT.

The V and J genes are TRBV7-3 and TRBJ2-7; 8 bases are shared with TRBD2. The CDR3 consists of 15 residues. Germline V gene data show CDR1 as SGHTA and CDR2 as FQGTGA. Trimming at V came to 2 bases and at J to 4 bases, leaving 7 bases not matched to a gene. In DNA form, the CDR3 reads TGTGCCAGCAGCTTACACAGCGGGAGCGCGTACGAGCAGTACTTC. Protein: CASSLHSGSAYEQYF. Full variable domain (outside the CDR3, taken from reference TRBV7-3 and TRBJ2-7): GAGVSQTPSNKVTEKGKYVELRCDPISGHTALYWYRQSLGQGPEFLIYFQGTGAADDSGLPNDRFFAVRPEGSVSTLKIQRTERGDSAVYLCASSLHSGSAYEQYFGPGTRLTVT.

The rearrangement links TRBV7-3 to TRBJ1-1; 10 bases agree with TRBD1. Germline assignment: CDR1 SGHTA and CDR2 FQGTGA. The CDR3 has 15 residues. V was pared by 5 bases and J by 1 base, with 4 bases of the junction left unmatched. This chain's CDR3 is CASSARTGGNTEAFF. The CDR3 DNA is TGTGCCAGCAGCGCTCGGACAGGGGGGAACACTGAAGCTTTCTTT.

The chain carries TRBV11-3 and TRBJ2-2; a weak D match, TRBD1 (6 bases). Germline-derived CDR1 and CDR2 are SGHNT and YENEEA. The CDR3 has 18 amino acids. The V gene lost 4 bases and the J gene lost 2 bases, with 20 bases spanning the gap. In DNA, the CDR3 is TGTGCCAGCAGCTCCCGGACAGTGGGTCTGACAAACACCGGGGAGCTGTTTTTT. This sequence encodes CASSSRTVGLTNTGELFF.

This chain links TRBV27 with TRBJ1-5, with D tentatively TRBD1 (6 bases). Trimming shortened V by 9 bases and J by 6 bases, and 15 bases separated the two germline ends. The CDR3 is 13 residues long. CDR1 and CDR2 from the germline V gene are MNHEY and SMNVEV (reference sequence). In DNA, the CDR3 is TGTGCCAGAGGGATCAGGGGTCCTCAGCCCCAGCATTTT. Encoded protein: CARGIRGPQPQHF.

The chain carries TRBV5-4 and TRBJ2-1, with TRBD1 matching 7 bases. From germline, CDR1 is SGHNT and CDR2 YYREEE (reference sequence). The CDR3 covers 15 residues. V shed 1 base and J 8 bases; nucleotides not matched to a gene: 9. The CDR3 sequence is CASSLKGGRADEQFF. CDR3 sequence (DNA): TGTGCCAGCAGCTTGAAAGGGGGCAGGGCGGATGAGCAGTTCTTC.